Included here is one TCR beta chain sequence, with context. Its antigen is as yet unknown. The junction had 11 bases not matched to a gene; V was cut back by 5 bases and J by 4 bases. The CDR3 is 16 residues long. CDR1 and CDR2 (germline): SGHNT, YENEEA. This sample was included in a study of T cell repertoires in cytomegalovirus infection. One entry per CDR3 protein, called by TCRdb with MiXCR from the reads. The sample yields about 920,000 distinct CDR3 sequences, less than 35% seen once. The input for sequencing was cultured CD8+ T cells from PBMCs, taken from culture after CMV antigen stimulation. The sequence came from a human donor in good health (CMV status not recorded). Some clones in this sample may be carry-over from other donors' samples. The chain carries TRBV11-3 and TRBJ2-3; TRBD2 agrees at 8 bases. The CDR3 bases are TGTGCCAGCAGCACCACCCTAGCGGGCGATGCAGATACGCAGTATTTT. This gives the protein CASSTTLAGDADTQYF.